This T cell receptor (beta chain) derives from a study of beta chain features in type 1 diabetes. Points from the study as a whole: Relative to healthy donors, patients appeared to have naive, central memory and Treg TCRB repertoires that were more similar. Insertions at VDJ junctions were less frequent in type 1 diabetes patients. These patients also deleted more nucleotides at the same junctions.

The entirety of the isolated RNA underwent reverse transcription, so expressed TCRB transcripts were sequenced. Sequenced by immunoSEQ multiplex PCR; TCRdb stores in-frame clones only, minus some. The sample yields 350,000 to 450,000 clones, roughly 13% seen once. With regard to this clone: Its antigen is undetermined.

Cells sorted by CD45RO/CCR7/CD25/CD127/CD95/CD27 comprised CD4+ naive, central memory, regulatory and stem cell-like memory cells. With V trimmed by 8 bases and J by 3 bases, 6 bases remained unmatched. CDR3 length: 13 amino acids. Germline V CDR1 and CDR2: MNHEY, SMNVEV (reference sequence). The receptor was isolated from a young man in good health. The chain is built from TRBV27 and TRBJ2-7, with 8 positions matching TRBD1. Material for sequencing was naive CD4+ T cells from blood. Written as DNA, the CDR3 is TGTGCCAGCGTCGGACAGGGATTCTACGAGCAGTACTTC. Amino acid sequence: CASVGQGFYEQYF.